This entry lists 28 T cell receptor beta chains sequenced from one sample in a study of beta chain features in type 1 diabetes. The study, taken as a whole, reports: When Type 1 diabetes patients were examined, their TCRB CDR3s proved moderately but significantly shorter in all four CD4+ subsets.

Expressed TCRB transcripts were sequenced, since all the RNA that had been isolated was reverse transcribed. TCRdb's table, derived via immunoSEQ multiplex PCR, lists solely in-frame clones and lacks some. Of 160,000 or so clones in the sample, around 8.6% were seen once. These receptors are not linked to any known antigen. The sequencing input was central memory CD4+ T cells from blood. These receptors all stem from a woman aged 18-29 years with type 1 diabetes.

In this sample, this clone turned up a few times. The chain uses TRBV28 and TRBJ2-1; 12 bases map to TRBD2. The CDR3 spans 16 residues. Trimming removed 4 bases from V and 4 bases from J; junction bases left unmatched: 5. Germline CDR1 MDHEN, CDR2 SYDVKM. The CDR3 bases are TGTGCCAGCAGTTCTCCGGGGACTAGCGGGTACAATGAGCAGTTCTTC. Amino acids: CASSSPGTSGYNEQFF.

This clone was counted between two and nine times. In DNA form, the CDR3 reads TGTGCCAGCAGCGTGAGCGGGAACTATGGCTACACCTTC. Protein sequence: CASSVSGNYGYTF. The chain couples TRBV5-5 to TRBJ1-2, with unresolved D. CDR1 SGHKS and CDR2 YYEKEE come from the germline V gene (reference sequence). This CDR3 is 13 amino acids long. The V end was cut by 4 bases, the J end by 2 bases, with 9 bases between.

On this clone itself: Mismatch with germline at one junction end may stem from a read error. V and J are TRBV7-7 and TRBJ2-1; TRBD1 matches at 7 bases. CDR3 size: 15 residues. Germline CDR1 and CDR2: SSHAT and FNYEAQ (reference sequence). The CDR3 loop is CASSATGSSYNEQFF. The DNA for the CDR3 is TGTGCTAGCAGCGCGACAGGGTCCTCCTACAATGAGCAGTTCTTC.

In its sample, this clone was seen a few times. This chain connects TRBV10-3 to TRBJ2-5; TRBD2 aligns across 10 bases. Germline V CDR1 and CDR2: ENHRY, SYGVKD. The CDR3 is 15 amino acids. Losses at the gene ends were 10 bases for V and 2 bases for J; bases not matched to a gene: 10. CDR3 coding DNA: TGTGCCACCTCGGTTAGCGGGGGGCCTCAAGAGACCCAGTACTTC. This encodes CATSVSGGPQETQYF.

This clone was picked up a small number of times. The chain couples TRBV5-1 to TRBJ2-7; TRBD2 agrees at 15 bases. Germline V gene sequence: CDR1 SGHRS, CDR2 YFSETQ. CDR3 length equals 16 residues. J gave up 0 bases and V 7 bases, and 5 bases lay outside the gene matches. CDR3 region: CASLGLAGGGSYEQYF. In DNA form, the CDR3 reads TGCGCCAGCCTGGGACTAGCGGGAGGAGGCTCCTACGAGCAGTACTTC.

The chain couples TRBV7-8 to TRBJ2-5; 8 bases agree with TRBD2. V trimming: 6 bases; J trimming: 5 bases; junction bases outside the gene matches: 8. Germline V gene data show CDR1 as SGHVS and CDR2 as FQNEAQ. The CDR3 has 14 residues. The CDR3 nucleotides read TGTGCCAGCAGGATCAGCGGGAGTGGGGAGACCCAGTACTTC. Translated: CASRISGSGETQYF.

The chain couples TRBV4-3 to TRBJ2-3; a weak D match, TRBD2 (5 bases). In germline, CDR1 is LGHNA, CDR2 YSLEER. CDR3 length equals 14 residues. V dropped 0 bases and J dropped 4 bases, with 8 bases sitting between them. The CDR3 spells CASSQEDFADTQYF. The CDR3 DNA reads TGCGCCAGCAGCCAAGAGGACTTTGCAGATACGCAGTATTTT.

This clone was observed a handful of times. The chain has TRBV19 and TRBJ1-1, with a weak D call TRBD1 (5 bases). Deletions cut 7 bases from V and 4 bases from J, with 22 bases between. The germline gives CDR1 LNHDA, CDR2 SQIVND (reference sequence). The CDR3 contains 16 residues. CDR3 bases: TGTGCCAGTATAAAGTCGGGCGGGGGACTCAGCACTGAAGCTTTCTTT. Translation gives CASIKSGGGLSTEAFF. The full variable domain, in which reference TRBV19 and TRBJ1-1 provide the parts outside the CDR3, is DGGITQSPKYLFRKEGQNVTLSCEQNLNHDAMYWYRQDPGQGLRLIYYSQIVNDFQKGDIAEGYSVSREKKESFPLTVTSAQKNPTAFYLCASIKSGGGLSTEAFFGQGTRLTVV.

The V and J genes are TRBV25-1 and TRBJ2-1; maybe TRBD1 (5 bases). CDR1 and CDR2 (germline): MGHDK, SYGVNS. This CDR3 is built from 14 residues. The V gene lost 2 bases and the J gene lost 7 bases, with 12 bases spanning the gap. The CDR3 nucleotides read TGTGCCAGCAGTGAACCGGCAGGGCGAAATGAGCAGTTCTTC. It specifies CASSEPAGRNEQFF.

This clone has a single count. The chain combines TRBV10-3 with TRBJ2-7; a weak D match, TRBD2 (5 bases). Per the germline V gene, CDR1 is ENHRY and CDR2 is SYGVKD. The CDR3 spans 14 residues. V was shortened by 0 bases and J by 7 bases, with 13 bases between the two germline ends. The CDR3, as DNA: TGTGCCATCAGTGAGTCGCTGTCGGGGTCAGAGCAGTACTTC. Translated, it gives CAISESLSGSEQYF.

This chain uses TRBV4-3 with TRBJ2-1; D perhaps matches TRBD2 (5 bases). This CDR3 is built from 12 residues. The germline CDR1 and CDR2 sequences are LGHNA and YSLEER. Trimming removed 5 bases from V and 9 bases from J, with 11 bases in between. CDR3 residues: CASSYLGSEQFF. The CDR3 DNA reads as TGCGCCAGCAGCTATTTAGGGAGTGAGCAGTTCTTC.

This clone was counted only a few times. The V and J genes are TRBV28 and TRBJ2-7; the match to TRBD2 covers 9 bases. Germline-derived CDR1 and CDR2 are MDHEN and SYDVKM. V shed 1 base, J shed 5 bases, and the junction held 6 bases outside the gene matches. The CDR3 runs 15 residues. The CDR3 here is CASSLLLAGGHEQYF. The CDR3 coding sequence is TGTGCCAGCAGTTTATTATTGGCGGGAGGGCACGAGCAGTACTTC.

This clone was observed a handful of times. The genes are TRBV6-5 and TRBJ1-2; a possible D gene is TRBD1 (5 bases). The germline CDR1 and CDR2 sequences are MNHEY and SVGAGI. This CDR3 contains 12 residues. V gave up 6 bases and J gave up 7 bases, with 12 bases separating them. CDR3 residues: CASRPQGGGYTF. The DNA for the CDR3 is TGTGCCAGCAGACCTCAGGGAGGTGGCTACACCTTC.

The chain employs TRBV5-5 and TRBJ2-3, with 7 nucleotides matching TRBD2. Unmatched junction bases numbered 5, after V lost 4 bases and J lost 3 bases. This CDR3 has 14 amino acids. CDR1 is SGHKS and CDR2 is YYEKEE in the germline V gene (reference sequence). In DNA, the CDR3 is TGTGCCAGCAGCGAAACTAGCGCGACAGATACGCAGTATTTT. Protein sequence: CASSETSATDTQYF.

The rearrangement joins TRBV6-6 to TRBJ1-1; the D gene is possibly TRBD1 (6 bases). The CDR3 contains 13 residues. The germline V and J ends were trimmed by 4 bases and 2 bases, with 8 bases remaining between them. The germline V gene has CDR1 MNHNY and CDR2 SVGAGI (reference sequence). The CDR3 DNA is TGTGCCAGCAGTTGGGACAAAAACACTGAAGCTTTCTTT. The encoded protein is CASSWDKNTEAFF.

In this sample, this clone turned up a few times. The rearrangement links TRBV5-6 to TRBJ1-2; unclear D gene. V was pared by 4 bases and J by 5 bases, with 9 bases between. Looked up from germline, CDR1 is SGHDT and CDR2 is YYEEEE. The CDR3 contains 12 residues. DNA of the CDR3: TGTGCCAGCAGCGCGGACTCGTATGGCTACACCTTC. This sequence encodes CASSADSYGYTF. Based on the CDR3 plus reference TRBV5-6 and TRBJ1-2, the full variable domain is DAGVTQSPTHLIKTRGQQVTLRCSPKSGHDTVSWYQQALGQGPQFIFQYYEEEERQRGNFPDRFSGHQFPNYSSELNVNALLLGDSALYLCASSADSYGYTFGSGTRLTVV.

The sample holds a few counts of this clone. The rearrangement uses TRBV5-1 and TRBJ2-1; D may be TRBD2 (5 bases). The CDR3 is 11 amino acids. V was pared by 0 bases and J by 12 bases, with 7 bases between. Germline CDR1 is SGHRS and CDR2 is YFSETQ. The DNA of the CDR3 is TGCGCCAGCAGCTTGGCGGGGAGGCAGTTCTTC. Translating gives CASSLAGRQFF.

The chain links TRBV4-3 to TRBJ1-2; 9 bases match TRBD1. The junction had 8 bases not matched to a gene; V was cut back by 1 base and J by 8 bases. The CDR3 totals 15 residues. CDR1 and CDR2 from the germline V gene are LGHNA and YSLEER. Here the CDR3 reads CASSQVEGQGRGYTF. The CDR3 nucleotides are TGCGCCAGCAGCCAAGTTGAGGGACAGGGACGCGGCTACACCTTC.

This chain connects TRBV27 to TRBJ2-1, with D possibly TRBD2 on 6 matching bases. V was trimmed by 4 bases and J by 8 bases, leaving 15 bases between them. From germline, CDR1 is MNHEY and CDR2 SMNVEV (reference sequence). This CDR3 comprises 14 residues. In DNA form, the CDR3 reads TGTGCCAGCAGTTCCGGCTTGGGAGGCTATGAGCAGTTCTTC. It is translated as CASSSGLGGYEQFF.

J is TRBJ1-2 and V is TRBV28; 9 bases map to TRBD1. V shed 8 bases, J shed 6 bases, and the junction held 4 bases outside the gene matches. The CDR3 length is 12 residues. Germline lookup yields CDR1 MDHEN and CDR2 SYDVKM. The CDR3 protein is CASGTGRHGYTF. CDR3 nucleotides: TGTGCCAGCGGGACAGGGAGGCATGGCTACACCTTC.

The table lists this clone with a few counts. The chain has TRBV5-4 and TRBJ1-1; no reliable D call. Trimming took 0 bases from V and 4 from J, leaving 7 bases between them. This CDR3 has 13 amino acids. Germline V CDR1 and CDR2: SGHNT, YYREEE (reference sequence). The CDR3 DNA sequence: TGTGCCAGCAGCTTGGAACCGAGCACTGAAGCTTTCTTT. Translated, it gives CASSLEPSTEAFF. The full variable domain, completed using reference TRBV5-4 and TRBJ1-1, is ETGVTQSPTHLIKTRGQQVTLRCSSQSGHNTVSWYQQALGQGPQFIFQYYREEENGRGNFPPRFSGLQFPNYSSELNVNALELDDSALYLCASSLEPSTEAFFGQGTRLTVV.

In this sample, this clone turned up a few times. J is TRBJ2-7 and V is TRBV4-2; D is uncertain. Trimming shortened V by 0 bases and J by 3 bases, and 12 bases separated the two germline ends. The length of the CDR3 is 15 residues. CDR1 is LGHNA, CDR2 YNFKEQ, per germline. The CDR3 loop reads CASSQEVTSNYEQYF. CDR3 nucleotides: TGTGCCAGCAGCCAAGAGGTTACGAGTAACTACGAGCAGTACTTC.

This clone was picked up a small number of times. The sample carries other DNA sequences with the same CDR3. The chain links TRBV11-3 to TRBJ1-1; D is uncertain. Germline V gene data show CDR1 as SGHNT and CDR2 as YENEEA. Between the trimmed V and J ends, which lost 3 bases and 1 base, there was a span of 6 bases. This CDR3 has 13 amino acids. The CDR3 protein is CASSFSENTEAFF. For the CDR3, the DNA is TGTGCCAGCAGCTTCTCAGAGAACACTGAAGCTTTCTTT.

The chain employs TRBV18 and TRBJ2-1; D perhaps matches TRBD2 (7 bases). This CDR3 has 16 residues. In germline, CDR1 is KGHSH, CDR2 LQKENI. V was cut by 2 bases and J by 4 bases, with 15 bases left in between. CDR3 loop: CASSPVGRGIYNEQFF. The CDR3 nucleotides are TGTGCCAGCTCACCAGTTGGGAGGGGGATATACAATGAGCAGTTCTTC.

The chain joins TRBV7-3 to TRBJ2-1; the D is unclear. Trimming left V 0 bases short and J 8 bases short, with 8 bases between. The CDR3 has 13 residues. Germline V gene data show CDR1 as SGHTA and CDR2 as FQGTGA. CDR3 sequence (DNA): TGTGCCAGCAGCTTAACGACAAGCCATGAGCAGTTCTTC. Translating it yields CASSLTTSHEQFF.

This clone was detected only a few times. V gene TRBV5-1 combines with J gene TRBJ2-2; D gene unclear. V lost 6 bases, J lost 8 bases, and 11 bases lay in between. This CDR3 has 12 amino acids. Germline CDR1 SGHRS, CDR2 YFSETQ. The CDR3 sequence: CASNNEVGELFF. CDR3 nucleotides: TGCGCCAGCAACAACGAAGTAGGGGAGCTGTTTTTT.

This clone has only a few counts. V usage is TRBV2 and J usage is TRBJ2-5; 10 nucleotides line up with TRBD2. The junction had 8 bases not matched to a gene; V was cut back by 8 bases and J by 2 bases. The CDR3 spans 15 residues. Germline V lookup: CDR1 SNHLY, CDR2 FYNNEI. This CDR3 is CASGGRTSGQETQYF. CDR3 sequence (DNA): TGTGCCAGCGGTGGGCGGACTAGCGGACAAGAGACCCAGTACTTC.

The chain joins TRBV2 to TRBJ2-7; 12 bases are a match to TRBD1. This CDR3 region has 14 residues. V lost 6 bases to trimming and J lost 7 bases; unmatched junction nucleotides: 7. Germline CDR1 SNHLY, CDR2 FYNNEI. CDR3 sequence: CASRPGQGALEQYF. CDR3 sequence (DNA): TGTGCCAGCAGACCGGGACAGGGGGCCCTGGAGCAGTACTTC.